Listed below are T cell receptor beta chains from one sample, sequenced in a study of cytomegalovirus exposure and HLA in healthy donors. The data were produced by immunoSEQ multiplex PCR, yet TCRdb's version contains in-frame clones alone and is incomplete. Of more than 80,000 clones listed, around 73% are singletons. The sequenced sample was PBMCs. These receptors all stem from a middle-aged woman in good health and CMV-seropositive. The CDR3 runs from the conserved cysteine through the conserved F or W. The order of the fields is V gene, J gene, clone size, D gene, CDR3 DNA, CDR3 protein. A D gene is named only where the DNA matches it firmly. Only part of the rows carry a size: once, few, many, or a class if the clone is expanded.

V: TRBV6-5; J: TRBJ2-5; size: .; D: .; DNA: TGTGCCAGCAGTGGATCAGGAGGTCTGGAGACCCAGTACTTC; CDR3: CASSGSGGLETQYF
V: TRBV7-8; J: TRBJ1-2; size: once; D: .; DNA: TGTGCCAGCAGCTTAAGGGCAGGGGATGGCTACACCTTC; CDR3: CASSLRAGDGYTF
V: TRBV15; J: TRBJ1-5; size: .; D: .; DNA: TGTGCCACCAGCAGAGAGGGGCCCTCTGGGAATCAGCCCCAGCATTTT; CDR3: CATSREGPSGNQPQHF
V: TRBV13; J: TRBJ1-4; size: .; D: .; DNA: TGTGCCAGCCAGCGAGGCAGGGTTAATGAAAAACTGTTTTTT; CDR3: CASQRGRVNEKLFF
V: TRBV5-1; J: TRBJ2-3; size: .; D: .; DNA: TGCGCCAGCAGCTTGCTAGCGTTTGTAGCAGATACGCAGTATTTT; CDR3: CASSLLAFVADTQYF
V: TRBV10-1; J: TRBJ2-3; size: once; D: TRBD1; DNA: TGCGCCAGCAGTGAGCGGACAGGGGGTACAGATACGCAGTATTTT; CDR3: CASSERTGGTDTQYF
V: TRBV7-2; J: TRBJ2-7; size: .; D: TRBD2; DNA: TGTGCCAGCAGCCGGACTAGCGGAGTCTCCTACGAGCAGTACTTC; CDR3: CASSRTSGVSYEQYF
V: TRBV11-2; J: TRBJ2-1; size: .; D: .; DNA: TGTGCCAGCAGCTCCCAGACAGGACGCAATGAGCAGTTCTTC; CDR3: CASSSQTGRNEQFF
V: TRBV20-1; J: TRBJ1-2; size: .; D: TRBD1; DNA: TGCAGTGCTAAGGGGACAGCGAATTACTTC; CDR3: CSAKGTANYF
V: TRBV9; J: TRBJ2-1; size: .; D: .; DNA: TGTGCCAGCAGCGTAGTTGAGGGAGCGGTCGATGAGCAGTTCTTC; CDR3: CASSVVEGAVDEQFF
V: TRBV6-5; J: TRBJ1-2; size: .; D: .; DNA: TGTGCCAGCAGTACCGCGCTGCTCTATGGCTACACCTTC; CDR3: CASSTALLYGYTF
V: TRBV10-3; J: TRBJ2-7; size: few; D: TRBD2; DNA: TGTGCCATCAGTGAAGGGGCGGGAGGGGGAGTTCACTACGAGCAGTACTTC; CDR3: CAISEGAGGGVHYEQYF
V: TRBV19; J: TRBJ2-3; size: .; D: .; DNA: TGTGCCAGTAGTACTCTATGGAAAACGGAGAGCACAGATACGCAGTATTTT; CDR3: CASSTLWKTESTDTQYF
V: TRBV18; J: TRBJ2-7; size: .; D: TRBD1; DNA: TGTGCCAGCTCACCCCTCCGGGACAGCTACGAGCAGTACTTC; CDR3: CASSPLRDSYEQYF
V: TRBV5-1; J: TRBJ2-5; size: .; D: TRBD2; DNA: TGCGCCAGCAGCTTGTCTCTAGCGGGAGAGACCCAGTACTTC; CDR3: CASSLSLAGETQYF
V: TRBV27; J: TRBJ2-6; size: .; D: TRBD2; DNA: TGTGCCAGCAGGCCTCGGCCACTAGCGGGGGCCTCTGGGGCCAACGTCCTGACTTTC; CDR3: CASRPRPLAGASGANVLTF
V: TRBV10-3; J: TRBJ2-7; size: .; D: TRBD1; DNA: TGTGCCATCAGTGGACAGGGGGCGCCTACGATGAGCTCCTACGAGCAGTACTTC; CDR3: CAISGQGAPTMSSYEQYF
V: TRBV2; J: TRBJ2-7; size: .; D: TRBD2; DNA: TGTGCCAGCAGAAGTCGGACTAGCGGGAGGAACGAGCAGTACTTC; CDR3: CASRSRTSGRNEQYF
V: TRBV7-2; J: TRBJ2-5; size: .; D: .; DNA: TGTGCCAGCAGTTTCTCCTCTGGTCAGCAAGAGACCCAGTACTTC; CDR3: CASSFSSGQQETQYF
V: TRBV2; J: TRBJ2-1; size: .; D: .; DNA: TGTGCCAGCCTAATGACGGCGGTGGATGAGCAGTTCTTC; CDR3: CASLMTAVDEQFF
V: TRBV6-5; J: TRBJ2-7; size: .; D: .; DNA: TGTGCCAGCAGTTACGGCAGGGTCTACGAGCAGTACTTC; CDR3: CASSYGRVYEQYF
V: TRBV4-1; J: TRBJ2-7; size: .; D: .; DNA: TGCGCCAGCAGCCAAGAAGGGGTCGGCCTCTACGAGCAGTACTTC; CDR3: CASSQEGVGLYEQYF
V: TRBV2; J: TRBJ2-3; size: .; D: .; DNA: TGTGCCAGCAGTGACCGGGATCGCACAGATACGCAGTATTTT; CDR3: CASSDRDRTDTQYF
V: TRBV5-1; J: TRBJ1-2; size: .; D: TRBD1; DNA: TGCGCCAGCAGCTTGGGGGACAGGGAAGTGGACTATGGCTACACCTTC; CDR3: CASSLGDREVDYGYTF
V: TRBV5-1; J: TRBJ1-3; size: .; D: .; DNA: TGCGCCACCCGACCCGACCCGGGAGGTGGAAACACCATATATTTT; CDR3: CATRPDPGGGNTIYF
V: TRBV7-9; J: TRBJ2-1; size: .; D: TRBD1; DNA: TGTGCCAGCAGCTCAGGGGACAGGCGTACAAGTTTGAATGAGCAGTTCTTC; CDR3: CASSSGDRRTSLNEQFF
V: TRBV14; J: TRBJ2-1; size: few; D: .; DNA: TGTGCCAGCAGCCCGCTGATCACACCAGGCTACAATGAGCAGTTCTTC; CDR3: CASSPLITPGYNEQFF
V: TRBV29-1; J: TRBJ1-1; size: once; D: .; DNA: TGCAGCGTTGGTCAGACATTGAACACTGAAGCTTTCTTT; CDR3: CSVGQTLNTEAFF
V: TRBV9; J: TRBJ2-1; size: few; D: TRBD2; DNA: TGTGCCAGCAGCAGGACTAGCGGGCCACTCAATGAGCAGTTCTTC; CDR3: CASSRTSGPLNEQFF
V: TRBV19; J: TRBJ1-2; size: .; D: TRBD1; DNA: TGTGCCACCCATCTCGACAGGGGGAATGGCTACACCTTC; CDR3: CATHLDRGNGYTF
V: TRBV19; J: TRBJ1-5; size: .; D: TRBD1; DNA: TGTGCCAGTAGTATAGGGACAGGGAATCAGCCCCAGCATTTT; CDR3: CASSIGTGNQPQHF
V: TRBV5-1; J: TRBJ2-2; size: .; D: TRBD1; DNA: TGCGCCAGCAGCCGGGGACAGGGACAAGGTGGGGAGCTGTTTTTT; CDR3: CASSRGQGQGGELFF
V: TRBV5-6; J: TRBJ2-1; size: .; D: .; DNA: TGTGCCAGCAGCTTGGCCGGACTTAAGCAGTTCTTC; CDR3: CASSLAGLKQFF
V: TRBV18; J: TRBJ2-5; size: .; D: .; DNA: TGTGCCAGCTCACCACCGCAGCGGAGTGGGTCCCAAGAGACCCAGTACTTC; CDR3: CASSPPQRSGSQETQYF
V: TRBV2; J: TRBJ1-4; size: .; D: .; DNA: TGTGCCAGCAGGAGGGTCCCCACTAATGAAAAACTGTTTTTT; CDR3: CASRRVPTNEKLFF
V: TRBV29-1; J: TRBJ2-6; size: .; D: TRBD1; DNA: TGCAGCGTCCTCCGGGACAGGAGTTCTGGGGCCAACGTCCTGACTTTC; CDR3: CSVLRDRSSGANVLTF
V: TRBV6-5; J: TRBJ2-5; size: few; D: TRBD1; DNA: TGTGCCAGCAGTTACTCGGAGACGACAGGGCAAGAGACCCAGTACTTC; CDR3: CASSYSETTGQETQYF
V: TRBV6-5; J: TRBJ1-2; size: .; D: TRBD1; DNA: TGTGCCAGCACCAAACAGGGGGCTAACTATGGCTACACCTTC; CDR3: CASTKQGANYGYTF
V: TRBV4-2; J: TRBJ2-2; size: .; D: TRBD2; DNA: TGTGCCAGCAGCCAAGCGGGACTAGCGGGAGAGAGAGGGAACACCGGGGAGCTGTTTTTT; CDR3: CASSQAGLAGERGNTGELFF
V: TRBV27; J: TRBJ2-1; size: .; D: .; DNA: TGTGCCAGCAGTTTTTCGACAGTTAGCTCCTACAATGAGCAGTTCTTC; CDR3: CASSFSTVSSYNEQFF
V: TRBV18; J: TRBJ2-3; size: .; D: .; DNA: TGTGCCAGCTCACCGTCCCTCGGGGAGGAGCAGTATTTT; CDR3: CASSPSLGEEQYF
V: TRBV5-1; J: TRBJ2-1; size: .; D: TRBD2; DNA: TGCGCCAGCAGCTCCCTTGGACTAGCGGGAGGGATCCAGGGGTTCTTC; CDR3: CASSSLGLAGGIQGFF
V: TRBV11-3; J: TRBJ2-7; size: .; D: TRBD2; DNA: TGTGCCAGCAGCTTACGGGGGGGGCTCGAGCAGTACTTC; CDR3: CASSLRGGLEQYF
V: TRBV29-1; J: TRBJ2-3; size: .; D: .; DNA: TGCAGCACCCGTAGGGACATCGGAAGCACAGATACGCAGTATTTT; CDR3: CSTRRDIGSTDTQYF
V: TRBV28; J: TRBJ1-4; size: .; D: .; DNA: TGTGCCAGCAGCAGGCGGGATGAAAAACTGTTTTTT; CDR3: CASSRRDEKLFF
V: TRBV28; J: TRBJ1-1; size: once; D: .; DNA: TGTGCCAGCAGTTTCCAACAGGTGAACACTGAAGCTTTCTTT; CDR3: CASSFQQVNTEAFF
V: TRBV7-2; J: TRBJ2-5; size: few; D: TRBD2; DNA: TGTGCCAGCAGCGTAGGGACTAGGTGGCCCCAGTACTTC; CDR3: CASSVGTRWPQYF
V: TRBV7-9; J: TRBJ2-7; size: .; D: TRBD1; DNA: TGTGCCAGCAGCTGGGACAGGGGAAACGAGCAGTACTTC; CDR3: CASSWDRGNEQYF
V: TRBV6-1; J: TRBJ2-2; size: .; D: TRBD1; DNA: TGTGCCAGCAGTGCGATAACACATTCTACAGGGGGCGAGCTGTTTTTT; CDR3: CASSAITHSTGGELFF
V: TRBV2; J: TRBJ2-2; size: .; D: .; DNA: TGTGCCAGCAGTGAACGGGCTCAGGGCCTCACCGGGGAGCTGTTTTTT; CDR3: CASSERAQGLTGELFF
V: TRBV18; J: TRBJ2-7; size: .; D: TRBD1; DNA: TGTGCCAGCTCACCACCGTCTACCTGGGACAGGGCCGAGCAGTACTTC; CDR3: CASSPPSTWDRAEQYF